This is a list of T cell receptor beta chains from one sample in a study of T cell repertoires in cytomegalovirus infection. TCRdb independently ran MiXCR on the reads; one entry per CDR3 protein. The sample lists approximately 500,000 distinct CDR3 sequences, about 15% seen once, with 24% in the top ten. The sample was CD8+ T cells from PBMCs. The receptors shown here come from a human donor in good health (CMV status not recorded). Some clones in this sample may be carry-over from other donors' samples. CDR3s include the opening cysteine and the closing phenylalanine or tryptophan. A D gene is named only where the DNA matches it firmly. Clone size, where shown, is once, few, many, or a class for clones that have expanded.

v_gene: TRBV4-2; abundance: NA; j_gene: TRBJ2-6; d_gene: NA; CDR3aa: CASSQDSEGANVLTF; CDR3nt: TGTGCCAGCAGCCAAGATTCGGAAGGGGCCAACGTCCTGACTTTC
v_gene: TRBV20-1; abundance: many; j_gene: TRBJ2-7; d_gene: NA; CDR3aa: CSARKPTEDSYEQYF; CDR3nt: TGCAGTGCTAGGAAACCCACAGAGGACTCCTACGAGCAGTACTTC
v_gene: TRBV7-6; abundance: NA; j_gene: TRBJ2-3; d_gene: NA; CDR3aa: CASSFPNRQGTDTQYF; CDR3nt: TGTGCCAGCAGTTTCCCGAACAGACAAGGCACAGATACGCAGTATTTT
v_gene: TRBV12-3/TRBV12-4; abundance: many; j_gene: TRBJ2-5; d_gene: TRBD1; CDR3aa: CASTYREEGAKTQYF; CDR3nt: TGTGCCAGCACCTACCGTGAAGAGGGGGCTAAGACCCAGTACTTC
v_gene: TRBV19; abundance: many; j_gene: TRBJ1-5; d_gene: NA; CDR3aa: CASSTPQGTTLYSNQPQHF; CDR3nt: TGTGCCAGTAGTACCCCACAGGGAACTACCCTTTATAGCAATCAGCCCCAGCATTTT
v_gene: TRBV29-1; abundance: NA; j_gene: TRBJ1-2; d_gene: NA; CDR3aa: CSVEGSGDYGYTF; CDR3nt: TGCAGCGTTGAAGGATCAGGGGACTATGGCTACACCTTC
v_gene: TRBV7-9; abundance: NA; j_gene: TRBJ2-2; d_gene: TRBD2; CDR3aa: CASSLLGLDPGELFF; CDR3nt: TGTGCCAGCAGCCTTTTAGGACTAGATCCCGGGGAGCTGTTTTTT
v_gene: TRBV29-1; abundance: NA; j_gene: TRBJ1-2; d_gene: NA; CDR3aa: CSVEATGIAYGYTF; CDR3nt: TGCAGCGTTGAAGCGACAGGAATAGCATATGGCTACACCTTC
v_gene: TRBV12-5; abundance: NA; j_gene: TRBJ1-1; d_gene: NA; CDR3aa: CASGLEGRNTEAFF; CDR3nt: TGTGCTAGTGGTTTGGAAGGGAGGAACACTGAAGCTTTCTTT
v_gene: TRBV15; abundance: NA; j_gene: TRBJ2-2; d_gene: TRBD2; CDR3aa: CATSSDRLAGGYGAGELFF; CDR3nt: TGTGCCACCAGCTCGGATCGACTAGCGGGAGGGTATGGGGCCGGGGAGCTGTTTTTT
v_gene: TRBV10-3; abundance: few; j_gene: TRBJ2-6; d_gene: TRBD1; CDR3aa: CAIRIPTGNGANVLTF; CDR3nt: TGTGCCATCAGGATACCGACAGGGAATGGGGCCAACGTCCTGACTTTC
v_gene: TRBV4-2; abundance: many; j_gene: TRBJ2-3; d_gene: NA; CDR3aa: CASSLLSAESTDTQYF; CDR3nt: TGTGCCAGCAGCCTCCTATCGGCGGAAAGCACAGATACGCAGTATTTT
v_gene: TRBV11-3; abundance: NA; j_gene: TRBJ2-5; d_gene: TRBD2; CDR3aa: CASSSAGGETQYF; CDR3nt: TGTGCCAGCAGTTCCGCGGGGGGGGAGACCCAGTACTTC
v_gene: TRBV6-2/TRBV6-3; abundance: few; j_gene: TRBJ2-7; d_gene: NA; CDR3aa: CAGDEGHEQYF; CDR3nt: TGTGCCGGGGACGAGGGGCACGAGCAGTACTTC
v_gene: TRBV28; abundance: NA; j_gene: TRBJ2-5; d_gene: NA; CDR3aa: CASSGQVPQETQYF; CDR3nt: TGTGCCAGCAGCGGCCAGGTGCCCCAAGAGACCCAGTACTTC
v_gene: TRBV7-9; abundance: few; j_gene: TRBJ2-6; d_gene: NA; CDR3aa: CASSLISGRGYSGANVLTF; CDR3nt: TGTGCCAGCAGCTTAATTTCGGGCAGGGGCTACTCTGGGGCCAACGTCCTGACTTTC
v_gene: TRBV9; abundance: NA; j_gene: TRBJ2-2; d_gene: NA; CDR3aa: CASLASGRGANTGELFF; CDR3nt: TGTGCCAGCCTTGCCTCCGGGAGAGGGGCGAACACCGGGGAGCTGTTTTTT
v_gene: TRBV7-9; abundance: NA; j_gene: TRBJ2-1; d_gene: TRBD2; CDR3aa: CSSSRGGGGEQFF; CDR3nt: TGTTCCAGCAGCCGAGGCGGGGGGGGTGAGCAGTTCTTC
v_gene: TRBV4-1; abundance: NA; j_gene: TRBJ2-2; d_gene: TRBD2; CDR3aa: CASSQGPLAGGSSGELFF; CDR3nt: TGCGCCAGCAGCCAAGGTCCTCTTGCGGGGGGGTCCTCCGGGGAGCTGTTTTTT
v_gene: TRBV2; abundance: many; j_gene: TRBJ1-3; d_gene: NA; CDR3aa: CASSSDGQHSGNTIYF; CDR3nt: TGTGCCAGCAGTTCCGATGGACAGCACTCTGGAAACACCATATATTTT
v_gene: TRBV10-1; abundance: many; j_gene: TRBJ2-1; d_gene: TRBD2; CDR3aa: CASSEYASGDRFNEQFF; CDR3nt: TGCGCCAGCAGTGAGTACGCTAGCGGGGACCGTTTCAATGAGCAGTTCTTC
v_gene: TRBV20-1; abundance: few; j_gene: TRBJ2-7; d_gene: TRBD1; CDR3aa: CSASNGTGYEQYF; CDR3nt: TGCAGTGCTAGCAACGGGACAGGTTACGAGCAGTACTTC
v_gene: TRBV12-3/TRBV12-4; abundance: few; j_gene: TRBJ2-1; d_gene: TRBD2; CDR3aa: CASRDTSANEQFF; CDR3nt: TGTGCCAGCAGGGATACTAGCGCCAATGAGCAGTTCTTC
v_gene: TRBV7-9; abundance: many; j_gene: TRBJ2-3; d_gene: TRBD2; CDR3aa: CASSFPPAGGPTDTQYF; CDR3nt: TGTGCCAGCAGCTTCCCCCCAGCGGGAGGGCCCACAGATACGCAGTATTTT
v_gene: TRBV5-4; abundance: few; j_gene: TRBJ2-7; d_gene: TRBD1; CDR3aa: CASSWRQGDGEQYF; CDR3nt: TGTGCCAGCAGCTGGCGGCAGGGGGATGGAGAGCAGTACTTC
v_gene: TRBV19; abundance: few; j_gene: TRBJ1-1; d_gene: NA; CDR3aa: CASRFKRNTEAFF; CDR3nt: TGTGCCAGTAGATTCAAAAGGAACACTGAAGCTTTCTTT
v_gene: TRBV27; abundance: NA; j_gene: TRBJ2-3; d_gene: TRBD2; CDR3aa: CASSSGTSSRTDTQYF; CDR3nt: TGTGCCAGCAGTTCCGGGACTAGCAGTAGAACAGATACGCAGTATTTT
v_gene: TRBV15; abundance: many; j_gene: TRBJ1-4; d_gene: TRBD1; CDR3aa: CATSPQGAPGEKLFF; CDR3nt: TGTGCCACCAGTCCTCAGGGGGCGCCGGGTGAAAAACTGTTTTTT
v_gene: TRBV14; abundance: NA; j_gene: TRBJ2-3; d_gene: TRBD1; CDR3aa: CASSQDMTGYMRTDTQYF; CDR3nt: TGTGCCAGCAGCCAAGATATGACAGGGTATATGAGGACAGATACGCAGTATTTT